Shown below are 7 T cell receptor beta chains from a single sample sequenced in a study of blood T cell repertoires in COVID-19. Method: immunoSEQ multiplex PCR; TCRdb's copy keeps in-frame clones and lacks some. In the table there are under 400,000 clones, around 87% of which are singletons. Sequencing used peripheral blood. These receptors were taken from a young man with active or convalescent COVID-19.

As regards this clone: One junction end does not reproduce the germline sequence, and a read error may be involved. The chain has TRBV6-2 or TRBV6-3 and TRBJ2-1; 7 bases agree with TRBD1. The CDR3 covers 15 residues. From germline, CDR1 is MNHEY and CDR2 SVGEGT. This CDR3 reads CASRYYRDRDNEQFF. The CDR3, as DNA: TGTGCCAGCAGATACTACCGGGACAGAGATAATGAGCAGTTCTTC.

The genes are TRBV7-6 and TRBJ2-3; the match to TRBD2 covers 9 bases. Germline loops: CDR1 SGHVS, CDR2 FNYEAQ. The CDR3 is made up of 16 amino acids. Unmatched junction bases numbered 7, after V lost 5 bases and J lost 1 base. The CDR3 here is CASSIGLALRTDTQYF. The CDR3 nucleotides are TGTGCCAGCAGCATAGGACTAGCGTTACGCACAGATACGCAGTATTTT.

The genes are TRBV7-2 and TRBJ2-1, with D tentatively TRBD2 (6 bases). The V gene lost 5 bases and the J gene lost 7 bases, with 15 bases spanning the gap. Germline V lookup: CDR1 SGHTA, CDR2 FQGNSA. The CDR3 is made up of 14 amino acids. CDR3 loop: CASSPWGDRNEQFF. CDR3 bases: TGTGCCAGCAGCCCCTGGGGGGATCGGAATGAGCAGTTCTTC.

The chain employs TRBV29-1 and TRBJ2-7, with 7 bases identical to TRBD1. The CDR3 has 12 residues. CDR1 is SQVTM and CDR2 is ANQGSEA in the germline V gene. V was pared by 7 bases and J by 5 bases, with 8 bases of the junction left unmatched. Here the CDR3 DNA reads TGCAGCGGCAGGGGGATGGAGAACGAGCAGTACTTC. Encoded protein: CSGRGMENEQYF.

This chain connects TRBV6-2 or TRBV6-3 to TRBJ1-5, with a tentative D call TRBD1 (6 bases). Trimming left V 2 bases short and J 4 bases short, with 9 bases between. This CDR3 region has 14 residues. Germline lookup yields CDR1 MNHEY and CDR2 SVGEGT. CDR3 amino acids: CASSYHRENQPQHF. CDR3 nucleotides: TGTGCCAGCAGTTACCACAGGGAAAATCAGCCCCAGCATTTT.

V and J are TRBV7-2 and TRBJ2-7; possibly TRBD2 for D (6 bases). The V end lost 5 bases, the J end lost 2 bases, and 16 bases lay between the germline ends. Germline assignment: CDR1 SGHTA and CDR2 FQGNSA. The CDR3 has 15 amino acids. CDR3: CASSKGSGVTYEQYF. CDR3 DNA: TGTGCCAGCAGCAAGGGGTCGGGGGTCACCTACGAGCAGTACTTC.

The chain links TRBV12-3 or TRBV12-4 to TRBJ1-2, with D possibly being TRBD1 (6 bases). This CDR3 region has 13 residues. V dropped 3 bases and J dropped 5 bases, with 10 bases sitting between them. The CDR3: CASSFQGKYGYTF. The DNA of the CDR3 is TGTGCCAGCAGTTTCCAGGGGAAATATGGCTACACCTTC.